This T cell receptor beta chain was identified during a study of follicular helper T cells after annual influenza vaccination. The table came from immunoSEQ multiplex PCR; TCRdb's copy has only in-frame clones and leaves some out. Of more than 9,000 clones listed, over 75% are singletons. The time point is: 2015-2016 season, pre-vaccination. This CDR3 has 15 amino acids. In germline, CDR1 is LNHDA, CDR2 SQIVND (reference sequence). The V gene end was trimmed by 4 bases and the J gene end by 1 base; junction bases not matched to a gene: 4. This sequence joins TRBV19 and TRBJ1-5; 7 bases are shared with TRBD1. The TCR sequence derives from an adult who received the influenza vaccine. Sample: CXCR5+ CD38- circulating T follicular helper cells from blood, taken on the day of influenza vaccination. Subset denoted: circulating Tfh, non-naive CD4+CXCR5+PD-1+ (ICOS+CD38+ or ICOS-CD38-). CDR3 amino acids: CASSRGTESNQPQHF. The CDR3 bases are TGTGCCAGTAGTAGGGGGACAGAGAGCAATCAGCCCCAGCATTTT.